These 14 T cell receptor beta chains originate from one sample sequenced in a study of T cell responses to AZD1222 COVID-19 vaccine. Using immunoSEQ multiplex PCR, the repertoire was profiled, and TCRdb retains in-frame clones only, with some absent. The sample carries 130,000 or so clones, roughly 94% recorded once. Sample: peripheral blood, taken on day 0 of AZD1222 vaccination. Source of these receptors: an adult in good health.

This chain joins TRBV10-3 and TRBJ2-2; 10 bases align to TRBD2. Germline V gene sequence: CDR1 ENHRY, CDR2 SYGVKD. This CDR3 has 15 amino acids. The ends lost 5 bases at V and 2 bases at J; junction bases unmatched: 2. The CDR3 DNA follows: TGTGCCATCAGTCCTAGCGGGGGTAACACCGGGGAGCTGTTTTTT. This codes for CAISPSGGNTGELFF.

V is TRBV19 and J is TRBJ2-3, with a tentative D call TRBD1 (5 bases). V lost 4 bases, J lost 6 bases, and 8 bases lay in between. Germline CDR1 reads LNHDA; CDR2 reads SQIVND (reference sequence). The CDR3 contains 12 residues. CDR3 bases: TGTGCCAGTAGTAAGGGGTTGGATACGCAGTATTTT. Translating it yields CASSKGLDTQYF.

The rearrangement uses TRBV29-1 and TRBJ2-7; D tentatively fits TRBD1 or TRBD2 (5 bases each). The CDR3 extends over 11 amino acids. The V gene's germline CDR1 is SQVTM and CDR2 ANQGSEA. The ends were cut back, 5 bases at V and 7 bases at J, with 12 bases in the middle. This CDR3 is CSVHWGREQYF. The CDR3 nucleotides read TGCAGCGTTCACTGGGGGAGAGAGCAGTACTTC.

Here the CDR3 reads CASSPRTGGASSNYGYTF. CDR3 DNA sequence: TGTGCCAGCTCACCAAGAACAGGGGGCGCTTCGTCTAACTATGGCTACACCTTC. The V gene is TRBV18, the J gene TRBJ1-2; TRBD1 matches 9 bases. Germline-derived CDR1 and CDR2 are KGHSH and LQKENI. This CDR3 contains 18 residues. V dropped 2 bases and J dropped 0; count of bases not matched to a gene: 10. Full variable domain (remainder filled in from reference TRBV18 and TRBJ1-2): NAGVMQNPRHLVRRRGQEARLRCSPMKGHSHVYWYRQLPEEGLKFMVYLQKENIIDESGMPKERFSAEFPKEGPSILRIQQVVRGDSAAYFCASSPRTGGASSNYGYTFGSGTRLTVV.

The chain employs TRBV11-2 and TRBJ2-7, with 7 bases matching TRBD1. The V and J ends lost 5 bases and 0 bases, in that order; junction bases with no gene match: 1. Germline V gives CDR1 SGHAT, CDR2 FQNNGV. CDR3 length: 13 amino acids. CDR3 in amino acids: CASSGTDSYEQYF. The CDR3 nucleotides are TGTGCCAGCAGCGGGACAGACTCCTACGAGCAGTACTTC. The complete variable domain, with remaining parts taken from reference TRBV11-2 and TRBJ2-7, reads EAGVAQSPRYKIIEKRQSVAFWCNPISGHATLYWYQQILGQGPKLLIQFQNNGVVDDSQLPKDRFSAERLKGVDSTLKIQPAKLEDSAVYLCASSGTDSYEQYFGPGTRLTVT.

The chain carries TRBV12-3 or TRBV12-4 and TRBJ2-3; no reliable D call. V was trimmed by 6 bases and J by 6 bases, leaving 13 bases between them. The length of the CDR3 is 13 residues. CDR3 sequence reads: CASRLSSLDTQYF. For the CDR3, the DNA is TGTGCCAGCAGACTCAGTTCCTTGGATACGCAGTATTTT.

V is TRBV5-5 and J is TRBJ2-7; perhaps TRBD2 as D (7 bases). Looked up from germline, CDR1 is SGHKS and CDR2 is YYEKEE (reference sequence). The CDR3 covers 20 residues. Trimming removed 0 bases from V and 2 bases from J, with 27 bases in between. The CDR3 region is CASSLVWGQTLVGGTYEQYF. The CDR3, as DNA: TGTGCCAGCAGCTTGGTTTGGGGACAAACACTTGTGGGGGGGACCTACGAGCAGTACTTC.

The table lists this clone with a count of one. V gene TRBV4-1 combines with J gene TRBJ2-7; 8 positions agree with TRBD2. The junction had 8 bases not matched to a gene; V was cut back by 1 base and J by 3 bases. This CDR3 has 16 residues. The germline CDR1 and CDR2 sequences are MGHRA and YSYEKL. In DNA, the CDR3 is TGCGCCAGCAGCCAAGCCCTAGCGGGCCGAGTCTACGAGCAGTACTTC. It is translated as CASSQALAGRVYEQYF.

The chain couples TRBV6-1 to TRBJ2-1; 10 bases map to TRBD2. J lost 6 bases, V lost 1 base, and 6 bases had no gene match. The germline CDR1 and CDR2 sequences are MNHNS and SASEGT. The CDR3 has 16 residues. CDR3 region: CASSEGAGGRFNEQFF. CDR3 nucleotide sequence: TGTGCCAGCAGTGAAGGAGCGGGAGGGCGATTCAATGAGCAGTTCTTC.

CDR3 bases: TGTGCCAGCTCCGTCACCCGACTAGCGGGAGCACTGGAGACCCAGTACTTC. This codes for CASSVTRLAGALETQYF. V gene TRBV18 combines with J gene TRBJ2-5; TRBD2 agrees at 12 bases. This CDR3 spans 17 amino acids. Germline assignment: CDR1 KGHSH and CDR2 LQKENI. The trim removed 6 bases at V and 5 bases at J, leaving 13 bases unmatched.

The rearrangement uses TRBV11-1 and TRBJ2-1; the D is unclear. This CDR3 region has 13 residues. The V gene's germline CDR1 is SGHAT and CDR2 FQDESV (reference sequence). V was shortened by 6 bases and J by 0 bases, with 6 bases between the two germline ends. The CDR3 loop is CASSYSSYNEQFF. DNA for the CDR3: TGTGCCAGCAGTTATAGCTCCTACAATGAGCAGTTCTTC.

This chain links TRBV7-9 with TRBJ2-7; possibly TRBD1 for D (6 bases). V was shortened by 3 bases and J by 3 bases, with 9 bases between the two germline ends. This CDR3 contains 13 residues. Germline V lookup: CDR1 SEHNR, CDR2 FQNEAQ (reference sequence). The chain's CDR3 is CASSFGQLYEQYF. In DNA form, the CDR3 reads TGTGCCAGCAGCTTTGGACAGCTCTACGAGCAGTACTTC.

V usage is TRBV4-2 and J usage is TRBJ2-3, with 14 bases fitting TRBD2. After removal of 1 base from V and 3 bases from J, the junction contained 15 bases not matched to a gene. CDR3 length: 21 residues. The germline V gene has CDR1 LGHNA and CDR2 YNFKEQ. The DNA for the CDR3 is TGTGCCAGCAGCCAAGGATGGGGACCGGGACTAGCGGGAGTTAGGACAGATACGCAGTATTTT. Translating it yields CASSQGWGPGLAGVRTDTQYF.

The J gene is TRBJ2-1, the V gene TRBV28; D call uncertain. The CDR3 loop spans 11 amino acids. Looked up from germline, CDR1 is MDHEN and CDR2 is SYDVKM. V was clipped by 5 bases and J by 9 bases, with 8 bases between them. The CDR3 spells CASSLLSEQFF. The CDR3 coding sequence is TGTGCCAGCAGTCTCCTGAGTGAGCAGTTCTTC.